This T cell receptor (beta chain) was documented in a study of cytomegalovirus exposure and HLA in healthy donors. With 60 Vbeta and 13 Jbeta primers, the PCR was carried out. Using immunoSEQ multiplex PCR, the repertoire was profiled, and TCRdb retains in-frame clones only, with some absent. The sample records about 190,000 clones, roughly four fifths being singletons. The V and J ends lost 2 bases and 4 bases respectively, with 8 bases between them. Germline CDR1 reads GTSNPN; CDR2 reads SVGIG (reference sequence). This CDR3 is built from 12 residues. The chain recombines TRBV30 with TRBJ1-2; a weak D match, TRBD1 (6 bases). Material for sequencing was PBMCs. The clonotype originates from a woman aged 18-30 years in good health and CMV-seronegative. The CDR3 is CAWSPTGYGYTF. In nucleotides, the CDR3 is TGTGCCTGGAGTCCGACAGGCTATGGCTACACCTTC.